These T cell receptor beta chains were read from a single sample in a study of T-cell memory formation after mild COVID-19. Each CDR3 protein gets one entry after TCRdb re-called the 5' RACE reads with MiXCR. This table has under 200,000 distinct CDR3 sequences, roughly 13% appearing once. Sequenced material: PBMCs or a T cell subset sorted from them (not recorded which). These receptors all stem from a man between 18 and 29 years old who had mild COVID-19 (a few samples of this study predate the infection). Cell type and time point are not known. Each CDR3 is given with its conserved first and last residue.

V	J	length	CDR3
TRBV5-1	TRBJ2-3	14	CASSLGSFSDTQYF
TRBV27	TRBJ2-3	18	CASSFNSATGGFPDTQYF
TRBV6-5	TRBJ1-6	15	CASSRNRATYSPLHF
TRBV9	TRBJ1-1	15	CASSVDPGLNTEAFF
TRBV12-3/TRBV12-4	TRBJ1-1	16	CASSRARGLMNTEAFF
TRBV12-3/TRBV12-4	TRBJ1-6	15	CASARRQGANSPLHF
TRBV28	TRBJ1-5	11	CASGRDQPQHF
TRBV12-3/TRBV12-4	TRBJ2-1	11	CASSTGTLQFF
TRBV6-6	TRBJ1-3	16	CASSYSGTLGGNTIYF
TRBV4-1	TRBJ1-2	15	CASSQDHRGNYGYTF
TRBV29-1	TRBJ2-3	13	CSVGDPSTDTQYF
TRBV5-1	TRBJ2-3	16	CASSLESSGGTDTQYF
TRBV7-6	TRBJ2-1	14	CASSPTEAHNEQFF
TRBV6-2/TRBV6-3	TRBJ2-1	13	CASSWTSNHEQFF
TRBV5-1	TRBJ2-3	14	CASSSQGPAGTQYF
TRBV5-1	TRBJ2-1	14	CASSSPGSYNEQFF
TRBV5-5	TRBJ1-1	12	CASSRETFEAFF
TRBV5-1	TRBJ1-2	17	CASRLRSPGQGASGYTF
TRBV7-2	TRBJ1-5	16	CASSLGFGDGVRPQHF
TRBV6-2/TRBV6-3	TRBJ2-3	14	CASSDFLATDTQYF
TRBV5-1	TRBJ2-1	15	CASSPDRSSYNEQFF
TRBV7-3	TRBJ2-2	13	CASSLSGTGELFF
TRBV5-1	TRBJ2-3	14	CASSFAGRTDTQYF
TRBV29-1	TRBJ2-3	13	CSAEGGFRSTQYF
TRBV28	TRBJ1-1	13	CASSGTPEREAFF
TRBV28	TRBJ2-2	14	CASSPGFNTGELFF
TRBV6-2/TRBV6-3	TRBJ2-5	13	CASTRDSQETQYF
TRBV29-1	TRBJ1-5	13	CSVAFGAGQPQHF
TRBV20-1	TRBJ1-4	13	CSATQGINEKLFF
TRBV9	TRBJ1-2	14	CASSPEGAPHGYTF
TRBV24-1	TRBJ2-2	17	CATSDVSGTGTPGELFF
TRBV24-1	TRBJ1-2	15	CATRGGNGPEYGYTF
TRBV7-3	TRBJ1-5	22	CASSISKPGTFSANWSNQPQHF
TRBV5-1	TRBJ2-2	15	CASSRDTPNTGELFF
TRBV9	TRBJ1-2	16	CASSVAVGRSNYGYTF
TRBV7-2	TRBJ2-5	13	CASSFQGWETQYF
TRBV9	TRBJ2-2	17	CASSVSSGGANTGELFF
TRBV29-1	TRBJ1-1	13	CSAVTWGNTEAFF
TRBV6-2/TRBV6-3	TRBJ2-5	12	CASSYPGETQYF
TRBV7-2	TRBJ1-5	13	CASSLGPAIPQHF
TRBV6-4	TRBJ2-2	14	CASSEGLNTGELFF
TRBV6-2/TRBV6-3	TRBJ2-7	13	CASTPTGRYEQYF
TRBV7-6	TRBJ1-2	13	CASSETATGGYTF
TRBV12-3/TRBV12-4	TRBJ2-2	15	CASSLRSANTGELFF
TRBV10-3	TRBJ1-2	14	CAIRPGTGEFGYTF
TRBV5-1	TRBJ2-2	16	CASSLVGQGGTGELFF